A single sample is the source of the 15 T cell receptor beta chains below, sequenced in a study of blood T cells in healthy people across ages. Primed by a sample-barcoded 5' primer and a J-beta primer mix, a second PCR proceeded for about 7 to 11 cycles. TCRdb ran MiXCR on the 5' RACE reads and lists one entry per CDR3 protein. The sample includes roughly 550,000 distinct CDR3 sequences, around 24% seen only once; the top ten take under 9%. The data were also submitted as part of a second study, on T cells of mothers and their children.

Input material: blood. These receptors came from a boy aged 10-17 years in good health.

This clonotype was counted only a few times. The chain recombines TRBV11-2 with TRBJ1-4; a possible D gene is TRBD1 (5 bases). V was clipped by 2 bases and J by 4 bases, with 11 bases between them. The germline V gene encodes CDR1 SGHAT and CDR2 FQNNGV. This CDR3 has 15 residues. CDR3 loop: CASSLKQGLNEKLFF. As DNA, the CDR3 is TGTGCCAGCAGCTTAAAGCAGGGCCTTAATGAAAAACTGTTTTTT.

This clonotype was counted a few times. The CDR3 loop is CSVDIPGSSYNEQFF. CDR3 bases: TGCAGCGTTGATATCCCGGGCTCCTCCTACAATGAGCAGTTCTTC. J is TRBJ2-1 and V is TRBV29-1; no reliable D call. Germline values: CDR1 SQVTM, CDR2 ANQGSEA. There are 15 residues in the CDR3. Trimming took 3 bases from V and 0 from J, leaving 12 bases between them.

V and J are TRBV12-3 or TRBV12-4 and TRBJ2-7; the D gene is possibly TRBD2 (7 bases). The V end lost 1 base, the J end lost 4 bases, and 11 bases lay between the germline ends. The CDR3 covers 14 residues. DNA of the CDR3: TGTGCCAGCAGTTTAGGGCGGGGGCGGTACGAGCAGTACTTC. Amino acid sequence: CASSLGRGRYEQYF.

The chain has TRBV20-1 and TRBJ2-4, with 9 bases fitting TRBD1. The CDR3 is made up of 14 amino acids. The germline V gene has CDR1 DFQATT and CDR2 SNEGSKA (reference sequence). The V and J ends lost 6 bases and 1 base, in that order; junction bases with no gene match: 4. CDR3 sequence: CSARDRGAKNIQYF. The CDR3 nucleotides are TGCAGTGCGCGCGACAGGGGGGCCAAAAACATTCAGTACTTC.

The chain uses TRBV25-1 and TRBJ2-7, with D possibly being TRBD1 (5 bases). Looked up from germline, CDR1 is MGHDK and CDR2 is SYGVNS. This CDR3 is 13 amino acids long. The V end was cut by 5 bases, the J end by 7 bases, with 15 bases between. The CDR3 sequence is CASSRGGSDEQYF. The CDR3 DNA reads as TGTGCCAGCAGTAGGGGTGGGTCAGATGAGCAGTACTTC.

The V and J genes are TRBV4-3 and TRBJ1-2; 10 bases map to TRBD1. The germline CDR1 and CDR2 sequences are LGHNA and YSLEER. This CDR3 has 14 amino acids. V lost 4 bases and J lost 10; bases outside the gene matches: 9. The CDR3 sequence is CASSREEGQGVYTF. The CDR3 nucleotides read TGCGCCAGCAGCCGTGAGGAAGGACAGGGGGTCTACACCTTC.

This clonotype has more than one count but fewer than ten. J is TRBJ2-7 and V is TRBV20-1; tentative D call: TRBD1 (5 bases). The V and J ends lost 1 base and 2 bases respectively, with 12 bases between them. The CDR3 extends over 14 amino acids. The germline gives CDR1 DFQATT, CDR2 SNEGSKA (reference sequence). CDR3 bases: TGCAGTGCTAGAGTGGGGCTTACCCCCTACGAGCAGTACTTC. Translating gives CSARVGLTPYEQYF.

The CDR3 reads CASSQDPPRHSGRAGDTQYF. The CDR3 coding sequence is TGCGCCAGCAGCCAAGATCCCCCCCGACATAGCGGGAGGGCCGGCGATACGCAGTATTTT. The chain combines TRBV4-3 with TRBJ2-3; 11 bases are a match to TRBD2. V gave up 0 bases and J gave up 6 bases; unmatched junction bases: 17. This CDR3 has 20 residues. The germline V gene has CDR1 LGHNA and CDR2 YSLEER.

This clonotype was observed a few times. This chain connects TRBV7-2 to TRBJ1-1, with 7 bases identical to TRBD1. From germline, CDR1 is SGHTA and CDR2 FQGNSA. This CDR3 spans 18 amino acids. V trimming: 4 bases; J trimming: 5 bases; junction bases outside the gene matches: 19. The DNA for the CDR3 is TGTGCCAGCAGCTCCCAATATACCAGGGGGAGGCGGAGAACTGAAGCTTTCTTT. Its protein product is CASSSQYTRGRRRTEAFF.

This clonotype has a handful of counts. The J gene is TRBJ2-7, the V gene TRBV20-1; D uncertain. There are 13 residues in the CDR3. Germline V CDR1 and CDR2: DFQATT, SNEGSKA (reference sequence). V was pared by 5 bases and J by 3 bases, with 14 bases between. CDR3 in DNA: TGCAGTGCTGTGCACCCACGGGTCTACGAGCAGTACTTC. Encoded protein: CSAVHPRVYEQYF.

This clonotype was counted a single time. A much larger clone differs from this one at a single base, so this may be a read error. CDR3 sequence: CASSLDRGVGYGYTF. CDR3 bases: TGCGCCAGCAGCCTAGACAGGGGGGTAGGCTATGGCTACACCTTC. The chain recombines TRBV5-1 with TRBJ1-2; TRBD1 agrees at 9 bases. This CDR3 spans 15 amino acids. Germline values: CDR1 SGHRS, CDR2 YFSETQ. The V and J ends lost 4 bases and 4 bases, in that order; junction bases with no gene match: 8.

V usage is TRBV12-3 or TRBV12-4 and J usage is TRBJ1-4; 8 nucleotides match TRBD1. The length of the CDR3 is 14 residues. V lost 8 bases, J lost 8 bases, and 10 bases stayed unmatched. The CDR3 sequence is CASVVRGQNEKLFF. CDR3 DNA: TGTGCCAGCGTAGTCAGGGGGCAGAACGAAAAACTGTTTTTT.

The rearrangement uses TRBV9 and TRBJ2-7; tentative D call: TRBD2 (6 bases). Germline lookup yields CDR1 SGDLS and CDR2 YYNGEE. Trimming cost V 0 bases and J 4 bases, with 14 bases left between them. This CDR3 spans 15 amino acids. The CDR3 DNA reads as TGTGCCAGCAGCGTAGGGGTCGGGAGTGAGTACGAGCAGTACTTC. It encodes CASSVGVGSEYEQYF. Full variable domain (remainder filled in from reference TRBV9 and TRBJ2-7): DSGVTQTPKHLITATGQRVTLRCSPRSGDLSVYWYQQSLDQGLQFLIQYYNGEERAKGNILERFSAQQFPDLHSELNLSSLELGDSALYFCASSVGVGSEYEQYFGPGTRLTVT.

This clonotype was counted only a few times. The V and J genes are TRBV6-2 or TRBV6-3 and TRBJ1-2; no clear D. The V end was cut by 2 bases, the J end by 9 bases, with 13 bases between. The CDR3 loop spans 13 amino acids. Germline-derived CDR1 and CDR2 are MNHEY and SVGEGT. The CDR3, as DNA: TGTGCCAGCAGTTACGTGAACGGGCAGAGCTACACCTTC. The encoded protein is CASSYVNGQSYTF.

The chain has TRBV7-9 and TRBJ2-1; 11 bases fit TRBD2. Per the germline V gene, CDR1 is SEHNR and CDR2 is FQNEAQ (reference sequence). The CDR3 length is 16 residues. V dropped 5 bases and J dropped 9; count of bases not matched to a gene: 12. The CDR3 bases are TGTGCCAGCAGCCCGACTAGCGGGGCCTCCCGGGGTGAGCAGTTCTTC. It codes for CASSPTSGASRGEQFF.